This T cell receptor (beta chain) emerged from a study of T cell responses to AZD1222 COVID-19 vaccine (dated by TCRdb to the early 2020s). In the study overall: AZD1222 recipients whose second dose came at about 4 weeks and those whose second dose came at about 12 weeks were combined into one group, since spike-specific TCR depth and breadth did not differ between the two schedules. TCR sequencing was performed for about 250 trial participants, of whom about 200 were given two doses of AZD1222 and around 26 were given two doses of MenACWY control vaccine. Trial participants were enrolled by age into 18-55, 56-69 and 70-plus year subgroups, with around 150, 28 and 57 TCR-sequenced participants respectively. Overall results and qualifications from the work: Conclusions about previously exposed vaccinees are limited because only six or seven AZD1222 recipients were SARS-CoV-2 seropositive at baseline. The 56-69-year group was small, and its depth increase did not reach significance, likely because of low power. Most participants were white British and females outnumbered males, and the authors suggested that clonal diversity may have been underestimated. A significant rise in spike-specific TCR breadth and depth was observed after two AZD1222 doses relative to day 0 and relative to MenACWY recipients. Reportedly, almost half of the unique spike-specific TCRs recognized epitopes lying outside the regions that are mutated in the B.1.351 and B.1.1.7 variants. The whole spike protein was spanned by vaccine-associated CD4 TCRs, and dominant responses were seen in regions 160-218 and 743-854. Because no day 14 peak-response samples were available, the repertoires could be characterized only after the peak T cell response.

The CDR3 holds 15 amino acids from the cysteine to the phenylalanine. The kept DNA is CDR3 alone, 45 bases in frame from the first base. V is trimmed back by 6 bases and J by 1 base, and the junction contains 5 bases that no gene match accounts for. Via the germline V gene, CDR1 is KGHSH and CDR2 LQKENI. The CDR3 regions of human TCRbeta chains were analyzed by immunosequencing. The study's processing was this. TCRs in the repertoires were matched against a reference library of SARS-CoV-2-specific TCRs that had been generated with the MIRA antigen-specificity platform. Breadth meant the fraction of unique TCRs that were SARS-CoV-2-associated, whereas depth meant the fraction of total T cells that were SARS-CoV-2-associated. Using the MIRA data, each spike-specific TCR was assigned both to the spike region to which the TCR was reactive and to a CD4 or CD8 class. Log10-transformed breadth and depth values were compared by one-way ANOVA with Sidak's multiple comparisons tests. TCRdb provides this immuneACCESS table in a form limited to in-frame rearrangements. Some clones are lacking; in checked studies, under half of them reflect an unresolved V gene, and why the rest are absent is not known. That table is the source of V, J and clone size, and D and trimming were worked out from the DNA. This sample has approximately 150,000 clones in its table, and roughly 92% of those were observed once. Approximately 2.2% of the sample goes to the ten largest clones.

The sample's time point label, decoded: baseline before first vaccination. Samples from vaccinated people were obtained from the UK trials COV001 and COV002, which included a single-blind randomized controlled phase 2/3 trial of AZD1222 (ChAdOx1 nCoV-19) in healthy adults. For TCRbeta chain sequencing, PBMC samples were collected from trial participants at day 0 and at day 28 after the second dose. Notes on this clone: Its antigen is not yet known. The record has no base qualities; no much larger clone is one base away.

The rearrangement combines TRBV18 with TRBJ2-5; 10 middle bases align to TRBD2. This specimen was peripheral blood, taken on day 0 of AZD1222 vaccination. The clonotype originates from an adult in good health. The sequenced DNA is TGTGCCAGCTCCCTTTGGACTAGCGGCCAAGAGACCCAGTACTTC. It translates as CASSLWTSGQETQYF.